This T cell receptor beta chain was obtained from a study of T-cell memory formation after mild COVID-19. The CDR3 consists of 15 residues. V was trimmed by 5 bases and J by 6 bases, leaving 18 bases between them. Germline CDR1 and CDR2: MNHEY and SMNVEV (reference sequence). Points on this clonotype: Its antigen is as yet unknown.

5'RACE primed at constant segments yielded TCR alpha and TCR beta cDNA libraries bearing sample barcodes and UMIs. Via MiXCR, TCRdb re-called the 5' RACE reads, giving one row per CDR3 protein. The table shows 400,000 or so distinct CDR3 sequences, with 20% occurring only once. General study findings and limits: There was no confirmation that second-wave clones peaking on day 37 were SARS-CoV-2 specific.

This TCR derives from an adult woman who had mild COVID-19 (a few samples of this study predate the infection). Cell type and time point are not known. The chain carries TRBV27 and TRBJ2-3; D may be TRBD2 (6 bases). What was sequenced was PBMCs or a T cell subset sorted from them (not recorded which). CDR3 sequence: CASSQTGTPWDTQYF. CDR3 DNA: TGTGCCAGCAGTCAGACCGGGACTCCCTGGGATACGCAGTATTTT.